The rows below give T cell receptor beta chains drawn from one sample of a study of blood T cells in healthy people across ages. MiXCR, applied by TCRdb to the 5' RACE reads, yields one record per CDR3 protein. Found here are about 1.4 million distinct CDR3 sequences, around 59% of them singletons; the top ten hold roughly 6.3%. Material: blood. The source is a man aged 18 to 29 in good health. CDR3s leave out the opening cysteine and the closing phenylalanine or tryptophan.

v_call	j_call	cdr3_aa
TRBV10-3	TRBJ1-2	AISEGQGEGYT
TRBV25-1	TRBJ2-3	ASSIAGELTDTQY
TRBV12-3/TRBV12-4	TRBJ2-3	ASRIGGQTTDTQY
TRBV11-2	TRBJ2-1	ASSLGGPGGYDEQF
TRBV3-1	TRBJ2-6	ASSQDQVLGANVLT
TRBV28	TRBJ2-7	ASGASDSNYEQY
TRBV4-1	TRBJ2-1	ASSSGTGRGNEQF
TRBV4-2	TRBJ1-4	ASSQGPGATNEKLF
TRBV5-6	TRBJ2-7	ASIRLTENYEQY
TRBV5-1	TRBJ2-1	ASSFLQGRNEQF
TRBV12-3/TRBV12-4	TRBJ2-5	ASSFLTGAQETQY
TRBV28	TRBJ1-2	ASSLGGTGTNYGYT
TRBV12-3/TRBV12-4	TRBJ2-7	ASSFGQGLSYEQY
TRBV28	TRBJ1-2	ASSNRDGYT
TRBV12-3/TRBV12-4	TRBJ1-5	ASSLGLGGTGQQPQH
TRBV4-2	TRBJ2-1	ASSGQTTNEQF
TRBV7-2	TRBJ2-7	ASSPRTGLSYEQY
TRBV7-9	TRBJ2-5	ASSSTSTQEETQY
TRBV24-1	TRBJ2-1	ATVVTYNEQF
TRBV20-1	TRBJ2-5	SAGTPHRGQETQY
TRBV20-1	.	SATISLGYEQY
TRBV10-3	.	AIRWDREETQY
TRBV6-6	TRBJ2-3	ASSEPSGVGTDTQY
TRBV4-3	TRBJ2-4	ASSPTGWAKNIQY
TRBV6-1	TRBJ1-5	ASSKIWGNQPQH
TRBV7-9	TRBJ2-1	ASTSGVQEQF
TRBV10-1	TRBJ2-1	ASSELAGDDNEQF
TRBV6-2/TRBV6-3	TRBJ2-4	ASSYPTGVGNIQY
TRBV28	TRBJ1-1	ASSLLPRRHDTEAF
TRBV7-9	TRBJ2-5	ASSLDRDYYGQY
TRBV5-1	TRBJ2-7	ASSLGFGGWFNEQY
TRBV21-1	TRBJ2-5	ASNPRDRVYQETQY
TRBV4-3	TRBJ2-1	ASSQELADNEQF
TRBV6-2/TRBV6-3	TRBJ2-7	ASRGQGQNEQY
TRBV6-1	TRBJ2-1	ASSEARGGDEQF
TRBV10-3	TRBJ2-5	AISDIGAGAQETQY
TRBV27	TRBJ2-4	ASSLLSTSGRNIQY
TRBV20-1	TRBJ1-6	SARATGGGTPLH
TRBV7-2	TRBJ1-2	ASSFQRGTMNGYT
TRBV12-3/TRBV12-4	TRBJ2-3	ASSWTGGPSTDTQY
TRBV29-1	TRBJ2-5	SVTGQGQETQY
TRBV12-3/TRBV12-4	TRBJ2-1	ASSPLDSPQQF
TRBV18	TRBJ1-5	ASSPGGVNQPQH
TRBV5-1	TRBJ1-5	ASSFGDAGPQH
TRBV7-8	TRBJ2-2	ASSLSRTVLSGELF
TRBV11-2	TRBJ1-3	ASNRLWANTIY
TRBV29-1	.	SATGTALYNEQY
TRBV25-1	TRBJ2-7	ASSAHYEQY
TRBV25-1	TRBJ2-7	ASSDTGIPEGEQY
TRBV20-1	TRBJ1-2	SARDLASPSTNYGYT
TRBV7-2	TRBJ1-4	ASSLGTAYNEKLF
TRBV5-1	TRBJ1-6	ASSSKDRGSYNSPLH